The following is a TCR beta chain sequence with its context. What it binds is not known. The data derive from a study of response to subunit inactivated influenza vaccine. TCRdb fed the RT-PCR reads into MiXCR, producing one record per CDR3 protein. This sample has more than 150,000 distinct CDR3 sequences, with about 10% found just once. V was clipped by 4 bases and J by 6 bases, with 11 bases between them. This CDR3 region has 13 residues. CDR1 is SGHDT, CDR2 YYEEEE, per germline. Study observations and caveats: The authors suggested that few new T cells are recruited per seasonal influenza vaccination.

The rearrangement links TRBV5-6 to TRBJ2-1; a possible D gene is TRBD1 (5 bases). The sample here was CD8+ T cells sorted from PBMCs, taken 23 to 25 months after vaccination. The receptor was isolated from a man between 50 and 70 years old who received an inactivated influenza vaccine. The CDR3 sequence: CASSPWGPNEQFF. As DNA, the CDR3 is TGTGCCAGCAGCCCATGGGGCCCCAATGAGCAGTTCTTC. The full variable domain, with the rest looked up from reference TRBV5-6 and TRBJ2-1, is DAGVTQSPTHLIKTRGQQVTLRCSPKSGHDTVSWYQQALGQGPQFIFQYYEEEERQRGNFPDRFSGHQFPNYSSELNVNALLLGDSALYLCASSPWGPNEQFFGPGTRLTVL.